The 16 T cell receptor beta chains below come from one sample, sequenced in a study of OX40 agonist ivuxolimab in advanced cancers. Sequenced by immunoSEQ multiplex PCR; TCRdb stores in-frame clones only, minus some. The sample shows around 40,000 clones, around 82% of them seen only once. The sample in question was CD4+ or CD8+ T cells sorted from blood, obtained in a trial of the OX40 agonist ivuxolimab. These receptors were taken from an adult with an advanced solid tumor such as melanoma, head and neck, liver or kidney cancer.

The chain links TRBV20-1 to TRBJ2-5, with a weak D call TRBD1 (5 bases). The J call may be incorrect, as the DNA end agrees better with TRBJ2-7. Germline loops: CDR1 DFQATT, CDR2 SNEGSKA (reference sequence). This CDR3 is 11 amino acids long. This CDR3 is CSARRTGEQYF. The CDR3, as DNA: TGCAGTGCTAGACGAACAGGCGAGCAGTACTTC.

This chain joins TRBV18 and TRBJ2-3; D ambiguous. Between the trimmed V and J ends, which lost 3 bases and 6 bases, there was a span of 10 bases. Germline values: CDR1 KGHSH, CDR2 LQKENI. The length of the CDR3 is 13 residues. The CDR3 here is CASSPSLRDTQYF. The DNA for the CDR3 is TGTGCCAGCTCACCCTCCTTGAGGGATACGCAGTATTTT.

The chain employs TRBV6-6 and TRBJ1-2; D not resolved. Trimming removed 2 bases from V and 10 bases from J, with 17 bases in between. The CDR3 is 14 residues long. The germline V gene has CDR1 MNHNY and CDR2 SVGAGI (reference sequence). As DNA, the CDR3 is TGTGCCAGCAGTTACCCCGCCCACGTCCAAGCCTACACCTTC. Amino acids: CASSYPAHVQAYTF.

The CDR3 reads CASSQLGRGETGELFF. CDR3 in DNA: TGCGCCAGCAGCCAACTCGGACGGGGTGAAACCGGGGAGCTGTTTTTT. The chain combines TRBV4-1 with TRBJ2-2; perhaps TRBD2 as D (5 bases). Germline V gene lookup returns CDR1 MGHRA and CDR2 YSYEKL. Deletions cut 2 bases from V and 5 bases from J, with 15 bases between. The CDR3 loop spans 16 amino acids.

The chain employs TRBV11-2 and TRBJ1-2; no clear D. The CDR3 runs 14 residues. Trimming pared 3 bases from V and 2 bases from J, leaving 10 bases between. Looked up from germline, CDR1 is SGHAT and CDR2 is FQNNGV. The chain's CDR3 is CASSFNRENYGYTF. CDR3 nucleotide sequence: TGTGCCAGCAGCTTCAACCGGGAGAACTATGGCTACACCTTC.

The rearrangement uses TRBV7-3 and TRBJ2-1; no clear D gene. V dropped 3 bases and J dropped 0 bases, with 6 bases sitting between them. Germline CDR1 reads SGHTA; CDR2 reads FQGTGA. CDR3 length: 14 residues. This CDR3 is CASSFSGSYNEQFF. For the CDR3, the DNA is TGTGCCAGCAGCTTCTCAGGCTCCTACAATGAGCAGTTCTTC.

This chain links TRBV6-5 with TRBJ1-2, with D hard to call. The CDR3 spans 11 residues. Germline loops: CDR1 MNHEY, CDR2 SVGAGI. Trimming removed 8 bases at V and 4 bases at J, with 8 bases between. The CDR3 region has the DNA TGTGCCAGCGGTCTTGGCTATGGCTACACCTTC. This gives the protein CASGLGYGYTF.

This chain uses TRBV28 with TRBJ1-4; tentatively, D is TRBD1 (5 bases). The CDR3 loop spans 13 amino acids. The V and J ends lost 6 bases and 4 bases respectively, with 9 bases between them. CDR1 and CDR2 (germline): MDHEN, SYDVKM. CDR3 in DNA: TGTGCCAGCAGGAACAGGTTTAATGAAAAACTGTTTTTT. Translating gives CASRNRFNEKLFF.

The gene calls are TRBV28 and TRBJ1-4; D unresolved. The CDR3 runs 11 residues. V dropped 5 bases and J dropped 7 bases, with 5 bases sitting between them. Germline V gene data show CDR1 as MDHEN and CDR2 as SYDVKM. The chain's CDR3 is CASSKAEKLFF. The CDR3, as DNA: TGTGCCAGCAGTAAGGCTGAAAAACTGTTTTTT.

This chain joins TRBV7-8 and TRBJ2-7; a weak D match, TRBD2 (5 bases). This CDR3 has 15 amino acids. V was pared by 1 base and J by 0 bases, with 10 bases between. Germline V CDR1 and CDR2: SGHVS, FQNEAQ. CDR3 region: CASSLVIGNSYEQYF. The DNA for the CDR3 is TGTGCCAGCAGCTTAGTAATCGGGAACTCCTACGAGCAGTACTTC. The entire variable domain, with the rest obtained from reference TRBV7-8 and TRBJ2-7, is as follows: GAGVSQSPRYKVAKRGQDVALRCDPISGHVSLFWYQQALGQGPEFLTYFQNEAQLDKSGLPSDRFFAERPEGSVSTLKIQRTQQEDSAVYLCASSLVIGNSYEQYFGPGTRLTVT.

V usage is TRBV6-1 and J usage is TRBJ2-5; D may be TRBD2 (6 bases). V was shortened by 7 bases and J by 4 bases, with 13 bases between the two germline ends. Germline loops: CDR1 MNHNS, CDR2 SASEGT. The CDR3 length is 13 residues. The CDR3 DNA reads as TGTGCCAGCAAAAGGGGTAGCGGAGAGACCCAGTACTTC. It specifies CASKRGSGETQYF.

The genes are TRBV5-1 and TRBJ2-7, with a tentative D call TRBD1 (6 bases). CDR3 length: 15 residues. CDR1 SGHRS and CDR2 YFSETQ come from the germline V gene. The germline V and J ends were trimmed by 4 bases and 5 bases, with 19 bases remaining between them. DNA for the CDR3: TGCGCCAGCAGCGCCACAGGGTACGTGAGAGACGAGCAGTACTTC. Translation: CASSATGYVRDEQYF. Supplemented by reference TRBV5-1 and TRBJ2-7, the full variable domain reads KAGVTQTPRYLIKTRGQQVTLSCSPISGHRSVSWYQQTPGQGLQFLFEYFSETQRNKGNFPGRFSGRQFSNSRSEMNVSTLELGDSALYLCASSATGYVRDEQYFGPGTRLTVT.

V and J are TRBV5-6 and TRBJ1-5; D is unclear. This CDR3 region has 14 residues. Germline V gene data show CDR1 as SGHDT and CDR2 as YYEEEE. V lost 0 bases to trimming and J lost 3 bases, with 7 bases between them. CDR3 bases: TGTGCCAGCAGCTTGGACAGTAACAATCAGCCCCAGCATTTT. This gives the protein CASSLDSNNQPQHF.

This sequence joins TRBV4-1 and TRBJ1-2; no firm D call. The V end was cut by 0 bases, the J end by 3 bases, with 11 bases between. Looked up from germline, CDR1 is MGHRA and CDR2 is YSYEKL. The CDR3 runs to 15 residues. The CDR3 coding sequence is TGCGCCAGCAGCCAAGATAGAGGGATCTACTATGGCTACACCTTC. This codes for CASSQDRGIYYGYTF.

The V call is TRBV5-6, the J call TRBJ1-1; 9 bases align to TRBD1. CDR3 length: 16 amino acids. Germline V gives CDR1 SGHDT, CDR2 YYEEEE. V was pared by 1 base and J by 3 bases, with 7 bases of the junction left unmatched. CDR3 in amino acids: CASSLMGQGPDTEAFF. As DNA, the CDR3 is TGTGCCAGCAGCTTGATGGGACAGGGACCCGACACTGAAGCTTTCTTT.

V and J are TRBV15 and TRBJ2-7, with D unresolved. V shed 0 bases and J shed 2 bases, with 11 bases lying between them. This CDR3 is built from 15 residues. Germline CDR1 is LNHNV and CDR2 is YYDKDF (reference sequence). The CDR3 DNA is TGTGCCACCAGCAGAGAGGCCTCGCAAGCCTACGAGCAGTACTTC. It encodes CATSREASQAYEQYF.